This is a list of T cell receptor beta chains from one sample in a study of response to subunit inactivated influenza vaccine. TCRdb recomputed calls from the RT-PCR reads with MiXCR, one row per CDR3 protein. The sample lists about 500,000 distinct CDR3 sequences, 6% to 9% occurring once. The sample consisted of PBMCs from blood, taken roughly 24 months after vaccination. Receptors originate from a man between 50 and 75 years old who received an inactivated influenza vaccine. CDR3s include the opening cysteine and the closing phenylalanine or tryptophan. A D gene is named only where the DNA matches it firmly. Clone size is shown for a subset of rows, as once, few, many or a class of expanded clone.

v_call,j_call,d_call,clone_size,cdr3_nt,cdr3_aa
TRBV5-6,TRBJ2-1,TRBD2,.,TGTGCCAGCAGCTTCGGGACTAGCGGGGTATACAATGAGCAGTTCTTC,CASSFGTSGVYNEQFF
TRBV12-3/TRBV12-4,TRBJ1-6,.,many,TGTGCCAGCAGTTTGGGGAGTTCACCCCTCCACTTT,CASSLGSSPLHF
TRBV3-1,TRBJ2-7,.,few,TGTGCCAGCAGCCAAGAACGCCCTACGGTGCAGTACTTC,CASSQERPTVQYF
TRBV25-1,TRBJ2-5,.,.,TGTGCCAGCAGTGTCCGGGACCGAGGGGAAGAGACCCAGTACTTC,CASSVRDRGEETQYF
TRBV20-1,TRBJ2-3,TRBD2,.,TGCAGTGCCGAGCCTAGCGGGAGACCCTCGTACGGCACAGATACGCAGTATTTT,CSAEPSGRPSYGTDTQYF
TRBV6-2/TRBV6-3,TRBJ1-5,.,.,TGTGCCAGCAGCCCACGACGGGACAACGATCAGCCCCAGCATTTT,CASSPRRDNDQPQHF
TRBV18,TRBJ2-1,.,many,TGTGCCAGCTCATCCCTCGCGGAGTACAATGAGCAGTTCTTC,CASSSLAEYNEQFF
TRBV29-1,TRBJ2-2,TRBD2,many,TGCAGCGTTGTAATCGGGAGGTCCACCGGGGAGCTGTTTTTT,CSVVIGRSTGELFF
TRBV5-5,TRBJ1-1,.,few,TGTGCCAGCAGCTTTGGCGTCGAGCACACTGAAGCTTTCTTT,CASSFGVEHTEAFF
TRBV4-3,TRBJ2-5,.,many,TGCGCCAGCAGCCAAGATCTGGGCGGGGGCATCGAGACCCAGTACTTC,CASSQDLGGGIETQYF